This TCR beta chain was observed in a study of blood T cell repertoires in COVID-19. In the study overall: The origin of the acute and convalescent COVID-19 samples was the United States, Italy and Spain. T cells, B-cell-depleted T cells, or PBMCs provided the cDNA or gDNA that served as material.

This CDR3 is built from 11 residues. V dropped 4 bases and J dropped 6 bases, with 10 bases sitting between them. Germline V gene data show CDR1 as GTSNPN and CDR2 as SVGIG (reference sequence). Only a few counts were recorded for this clone. Original handling: The assay estimated nucleated cells by amplifying reference gene primers. The assay was immunoSEQ multiplex PCR, and TCRdb's table has in-frame clones only and misses some. The D gene and trimming were derived from the DNA, and the V and J assignments and clone size from that table. Of over 130,000 clones detected, around 88% appear once; the ten largest clones hold 25% to 35%.

The chain is built from TRBV30 and TRBJ2-7; D gene ambiguous. The sequenced sample consisted of peripheral blood. The sequence came from a human donor in a cohort sampled during active COVID-19. The CDR3, as DNA: TGTGCCTGGACCAGTGGTTTCGAGCAGTACTTC. Protein sequence: CAWTSGFEQYF.